Each of the 7 T cell receptor beta chains below was sequenced from the same sample in a study of siplizumab effects on memory and regulatory T cells. The repertoire was sequenced with immunoSEQ multiplex PCR; TCRdb's copy has only in-frame clones and lacks some. The sample has 100,000 or so clones; 94% are singletons. Sequencing was done on a sample of non-Treg CD4+ T cells sorted from blood. Receptors originate from a human donor in good health.

V is TRBV6-6 and J is TRBJ2-3, with D perhaps TRBD1 or TRBD2 (5 bases each). Per germline, CDR1 MNHNY and CDR2 SVGAGI (reference sequence). The V and J ends lost 8 bases and 2 bases respectively, with 14 bases between them. The CDR3 spans 14 residues. The CDR3 reads CASGRGGYTDTQYF. The DNA of the CDR3 is TGTGCCAGCGGACGGGGCGGTTACACAGATACGCAGTATTTT.

The chain links TRBV5-1 to TRBJ1-1, with D uncertain. Germline assignment: CDR1 SGHRS and CDR2 YFSETQ. Between the trimmed V and J ends, which lost 0 bases and 7 bases, there was a span of 10 bases. The CDR3 contains 13 residues. The CDR3 loop is CASSLVGDREAFF. DNA for the CDR3: TGCGCCAGCAGCTTGGTGGGCGACCGTGAAGCTTTCTTT. The whole variable domain, remainder taken from reference TRBV5-1 and TRBJ1-1, is KAGVTQTPRYLIKTRGQQVTLSCSPISGHRSVSWYQQTPGQGLQFLFEYFSETQRNKGNFPGRFSGRQFSNSRSEMNVSTLELGDSALYLCASSLVGDREAFFGQGTRLTVV.

The chain has TRBV4-1 and TRBJ1-2; D gene ambiguous. V lost 1 base to trimming and J lost 4 bases, with 13 bases between them. The CDR3 runs to 15 residues. Germline lookup yields CDR1 MGHRA and CDR2 YSYEKL. The CDR3, as DNA: TGCGCCAGCAGCCAAGGTCCCGAAGGACCCTATGGCTACACCTTC. Residues: CASSQGPEGPYGYTF.

Here the CDR3 DNA reads TGTGCCAGCAGTTACCGTAGGACGGACTATGGCTACACCTTC. Amino acids: CASSYRRTDYGYTF. The V call is TRBV6-6, the J call TRBJ1-2; D gene uncertain. The CDR3 contains 14 residues. Germline CDR1 reads MNHNY; CDR2 reads SVGAGI (reference sequence). V was cut by 2 bases and J by 3 bases, with 10 bases left in between.

The rearrangement uses TRBV5-1 and TRBJ2-3, with TRBD2 matching 7 bases. Unmatched junction bases numbered 17, after V lost 10 bases and J lost 6 bases. The CDR3 spans 15 residues. Germline V gene data show CDR1 as SGHRS and CDR2 as YFSETQ. The CDR3: CAPYSGGATGDTQYF. In DNA form, the CDR3 reads TGCGCCCCCTACTCGGGGGGAGCGACGGGGGATACGCAGTATTTT.

The chain joins TRBV2 to TRBJ2-1; D not resolved. The germline V and J ends were trimmed by 2 bases and 5 bases, with 7 bases remaining between them. The CDR3 is 13 amino acids. Looked up from germline, CDR1 is SNHLY and CDR2 is FYNNEI. The CDR3: CASSELWNNEQFF. The CDR3 bases are TGTGCCAGCAGTGAACTTTGGAACAATGAGCAGTTCTTC.

The CDR3 sequence: CASSPRRGYVAEAFF. The CDR3 bases are TGTGCCAGCAGCCCTCGGAGAGGGTATGTCGCTGAAGCTTTCTTT. The J gene is TRBJ1-1, the V gene TRBV7-8; D call uncertain. There are 15 residues in the CDR3. Trimming removed 5 bases at V and 6 bases at J, with 19 bases between. Germline values: CDR1 SGHVS, CDR2 FQNEAQ.